This T cell receptor (beta chain) appears in the sequencing data of a study of OX40 agonist ivuxolimab in advanced cancers. The CDR3 contains 14 residues. Trimming removed 4 bases at V and 3 bases at J, with 12 bases between. The germline CDR1 and CDR2 sequences are LGHNA and YNFKEQ. Produced via immunoSEQ multiplex PCR; TCRdb's table is partial and in-frame only. The table lists roughly 79,000 clones, 84% of them singletons. The chain links TRBV4-2 to TRBJ2-5, with D unclear. Source: CD4+ or CD8+ T cells sorted from blood, taken in a trial of the OX40 agonist ivuxolimab. This sequence originates from an adult with an advanced solid tumor such as melanoma, head and neck, liver or kidney cancer. For the CDR3, the DNA is TGTGCCAGCAGCCGGCGACGACTCGAAGAGACCCAGTACTTC. Its protein is CASSRRRLEETQYF.